This T cell receptor beta chain is drawn from a study of blood T cells in healthy people across ages. With respect to this clonotype: Its antigen is unknown.

Each donor was a healthy Caucasian individual from Russia, aged about 6 to 100. Each donor had around 10 milliliters of peripheral blood drawn. Alongside a J-beta primer mix, a sample-barcoded 5' primer served in a second PCR lasting 7 to 11 cycles. MiXCR, run by TCRdb on the 5' RACE reads, gives a single entry per CDR3 protein. The sample holds approximately 940,000 distinct CDR3 sequences, about 48% seen once. Study-wide points: Strong correlation linked observed beta diversity and percent naive T cells.

The sequenced material came from blood. The clonotype was recovered from a man aged 25 to 45 in good health.

The CDR3 loop reads CASSFSQQGDAFF. The DNA for the CDR3 is TGTGCCAGCAGCTTCTCACAGCAGGGAGACGCTTTCTTT. The J gene is TRBJ1-1, the V gene TRBV7-2; D is possibly TRBD1 (5 bases). This CDR3 has 13 residues. The germline CDR1 and CDR2 sequences are SGHTA and FQGNSA. Trimming removed 3 bases from V and 11 bases from J, with 16 bases in between.